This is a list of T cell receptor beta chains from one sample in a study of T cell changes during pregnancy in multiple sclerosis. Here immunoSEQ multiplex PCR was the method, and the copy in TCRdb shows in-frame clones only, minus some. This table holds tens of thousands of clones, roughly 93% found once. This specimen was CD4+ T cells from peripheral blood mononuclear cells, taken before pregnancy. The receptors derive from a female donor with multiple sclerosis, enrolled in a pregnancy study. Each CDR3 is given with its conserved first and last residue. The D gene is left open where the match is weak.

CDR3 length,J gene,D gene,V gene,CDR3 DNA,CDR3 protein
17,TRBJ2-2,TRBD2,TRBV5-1,TGCGCCAGCAGCTTGGGACTAGCGGGGTCAAACACCGGGGAGCTGTTTTTT,CASSLGLAGSNTGELFF
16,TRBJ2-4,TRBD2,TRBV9,TGTGCCAGCAGCGTAGAACTAGCGGGAGTAGGAAACATTCAGTACTTC,CASSVELAGVGNIQYF
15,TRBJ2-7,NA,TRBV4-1,TGCGCCAGCAGCCAAGGATCCCCCAGGGACTACGAGCAGTACTTC,CASSQGSPRDYEQYF
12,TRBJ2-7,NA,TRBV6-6,TGTGCCAGCGGGACTGCCTCCTACGAGCAGTACTTC,CASGTASYEQYF
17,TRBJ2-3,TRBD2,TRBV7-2,TGTGCCAGCAGCTTAGCGATGGGGGGAGGGCCCACAGATACGCAGTATTTT,CASSLAMGGGPTDTQYF
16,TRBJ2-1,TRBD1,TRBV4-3,TGCGCCAGCAGCCGAAACCGGGACAGCTCCTACAATGAGCAGTTCTTC,CASSRNRDSSYNEQFF
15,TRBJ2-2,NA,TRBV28,TGTGCCAGCAGTTTAATGAGCGCGGACACCGGGGAGCTGTTTTTT,CASSLMSADTGELFF
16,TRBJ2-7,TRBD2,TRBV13,TGTGCCAGCAGCTTAAAGATCCTAGCGGGAGGTGACGAGCAGTACTTC,CASSLKILAGGDEQYF
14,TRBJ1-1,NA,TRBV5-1,TGCGCCAGCGCCTTGGGGGGAGTCAGGACTGAAGCTTTCTTT,CASALGGVRTEAFF
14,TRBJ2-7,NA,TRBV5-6,TGTGCCAGCAGCTTGGTCGACAGCTCCTACGAGCAGTACTTC,CASSLVDSSYEQYF
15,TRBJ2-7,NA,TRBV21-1,TGTGCCAGCGCCAACGGGACTAGCAGTCCCTACGAGCAGTACTTC,CASANGTSSPYEQYF
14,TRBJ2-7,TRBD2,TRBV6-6,TGTGCCAGCAGTAAAGGGACTAGCGAATACGAGCAGTACTTC,CASSKGTSEYEQYF
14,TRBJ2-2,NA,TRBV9,TGTGCCAGCAGCGTCCGATGGGGGGCCGGGGAGCTGTTTTTT,CASSVRWGAGELFF
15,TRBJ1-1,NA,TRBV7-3,TGTGCCAGCAGCCCGCAGGGTGGAGAAAACACTGAAGCTTTCTTT,CASSPQGGENTEAFF
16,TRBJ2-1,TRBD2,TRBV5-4,TGTGCCAGCAGCTCCGGAACTAGCGGGAGTGTCTATGAGCAGTTCTTC,CASSSGTSGSVYEQFF
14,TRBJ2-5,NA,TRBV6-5,TGTGCCAGCAGTTACTCGACTCTGAGGGAGACCCAGTACTTC,CASSYSTLRETQYF
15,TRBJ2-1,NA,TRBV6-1,TGTGCCAGCAGTGCCAGAGAGGGGGTAAACAATGAGCAGTTCTTC,CASSAREGVNNEQFF
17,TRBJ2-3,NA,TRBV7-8,TGTGCCAGCAGCTCGGGGGTGGGGACCACCCGCACAGATACGCAGTATTTT,CASSSGVGTTRTDTQYF
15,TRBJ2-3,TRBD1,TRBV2,TGTGCCAGCAGTGGGGAGACAGGGGGGACAGATACGCAGTATTTT,CASSGETGGTDTQYF